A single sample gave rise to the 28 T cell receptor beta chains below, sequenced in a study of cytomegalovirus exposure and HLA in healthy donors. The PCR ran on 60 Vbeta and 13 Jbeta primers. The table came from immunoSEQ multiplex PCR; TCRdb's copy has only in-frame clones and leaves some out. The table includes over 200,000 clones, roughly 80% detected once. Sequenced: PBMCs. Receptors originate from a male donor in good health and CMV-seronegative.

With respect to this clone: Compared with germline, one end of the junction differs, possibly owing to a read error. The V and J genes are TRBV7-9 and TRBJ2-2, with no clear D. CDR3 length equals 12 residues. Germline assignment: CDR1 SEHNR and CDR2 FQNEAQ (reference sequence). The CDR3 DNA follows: TGTTCCAGCAGCTCCGACACCGGGGAGCTGTTTTTT. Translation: CSSSSDTGELFF.

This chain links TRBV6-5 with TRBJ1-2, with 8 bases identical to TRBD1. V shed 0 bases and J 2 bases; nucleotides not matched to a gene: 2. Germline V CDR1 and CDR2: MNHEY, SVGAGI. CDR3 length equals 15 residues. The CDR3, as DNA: TGTGCCAGCAGTTACTCGACAGGGGTGAACTATGGCTACACCTTC. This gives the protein CASSYSTGVNYGYTF.

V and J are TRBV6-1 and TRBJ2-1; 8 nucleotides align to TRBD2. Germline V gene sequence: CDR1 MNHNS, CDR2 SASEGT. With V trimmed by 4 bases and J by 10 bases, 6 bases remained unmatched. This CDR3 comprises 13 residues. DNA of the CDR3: TGTGCCAGCAGTGGATCGGGAGGGTACGAGCAGTTCTTC. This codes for CASSGSGGYEQFF.

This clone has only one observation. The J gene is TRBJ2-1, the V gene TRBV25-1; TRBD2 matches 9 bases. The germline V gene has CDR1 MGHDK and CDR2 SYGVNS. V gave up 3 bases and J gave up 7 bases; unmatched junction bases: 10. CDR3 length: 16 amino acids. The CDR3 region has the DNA TGTGCCAGCAGTGATATGACTAGCGGACTGGCTAATGAGCAGTTCTTC. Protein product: CASSDMTSGLANEQFF.

The CDR3 region is CASSGEIVSTEAFF. The CDR3 region has the DNA TGTGCCAGCAGCGGTGAGATAGTGTCCACTGAAGCTTTCTTT. V is TRBV9 and J is TRBJ1-1; D uncertain. V was shortened by 3 bases and J by 4 bases, with 13 bases between the two germline ends. There are 14 residues in the CDR3. The V gene's germline CDR1 is SGDLS and CDR2 YYNGEE.

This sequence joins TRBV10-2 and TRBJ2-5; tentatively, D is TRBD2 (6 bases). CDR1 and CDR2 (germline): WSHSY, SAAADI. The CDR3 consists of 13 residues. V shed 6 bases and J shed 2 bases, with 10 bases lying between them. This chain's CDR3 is CASRRGGQETQYF. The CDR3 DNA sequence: TGCGCCAGCAGAAGAGGAGGGCAAGAGACCCAGTACTTC.

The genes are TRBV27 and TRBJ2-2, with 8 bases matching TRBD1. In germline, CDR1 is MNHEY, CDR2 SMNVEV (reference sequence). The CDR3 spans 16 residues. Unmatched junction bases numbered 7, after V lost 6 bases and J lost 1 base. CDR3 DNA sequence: TGTGCCAGCAGACCTGCCGGGACAGGGAACACCGGGGAGCTGTTTTTT. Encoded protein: CASRPAGTGNTGELFF.

CDR3 region: CASSLGLSGSRETQYF. DNA of the CDR3: TGCGCCAGCAGCTTGGGCCTCAGCGGGAGTAGGGAGACCCAGTACTTC. The J gene is TRBJ2-5, the V gene TRBV5-1, with 8 bases identical to TRBD2. Germline assignment: CDR1 SGHRS and CDR2 YFSETQ. The CDR3 spans 16 residues. J was trimmed by 5 bases and V by 0 bases; bases with no gene match: 9.

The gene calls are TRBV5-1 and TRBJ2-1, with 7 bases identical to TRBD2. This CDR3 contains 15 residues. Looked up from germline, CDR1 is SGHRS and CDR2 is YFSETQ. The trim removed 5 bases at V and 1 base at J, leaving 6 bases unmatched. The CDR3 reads CASRPRLASYNEQFF. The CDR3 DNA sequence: TGCGCCAGCAGGCCACGACTAGCTTCCTACAATGAGCAGTTCTTC. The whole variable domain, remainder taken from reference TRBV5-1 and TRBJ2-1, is KAGVTQTPRYLIKTRGQQVTLSCSPISGHRSVSWYQQTPGQGLQFLFEYFSETQRNKGNFPGRFSGRQFSNSRSEMNVSTLELGDSALYLCASRPRLASYNEQFFGPGTRLTVL.

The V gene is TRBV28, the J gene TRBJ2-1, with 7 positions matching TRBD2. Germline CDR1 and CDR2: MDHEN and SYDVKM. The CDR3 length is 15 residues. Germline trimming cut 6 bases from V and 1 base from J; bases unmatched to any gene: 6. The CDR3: CASRPERGSYNEQFF. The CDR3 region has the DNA TGTGCCAGCAGGCCCGAGCGGGGTTCCTACAATGAGCAGTTCTTC. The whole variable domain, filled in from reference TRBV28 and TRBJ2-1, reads DVKVTQSSRYLVKRTGEKVFLECVQDMDHENMFWYRQDPGLGLRLIYFSYDVKMKEKGDIPEGYSVSREKKERFSLILESASTNQTSMYLCASRPERGSYNEQFFGPGTRLTVL.

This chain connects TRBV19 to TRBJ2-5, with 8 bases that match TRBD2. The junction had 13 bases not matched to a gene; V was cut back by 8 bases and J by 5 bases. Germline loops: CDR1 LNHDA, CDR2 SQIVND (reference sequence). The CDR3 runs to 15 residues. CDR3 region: CASSSSGSKGETQYF. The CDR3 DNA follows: TGTGCCAGTTCCTCGAGCGGGAGTAAAGGGGAGACCCAGTACTTC.

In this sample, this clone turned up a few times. The CDR3 nucleotides are TGTGCCAGCAGCCAAGATTCTACCTCCCCAGGAACTGAAGCTTTCTTT. Its protein product is CASSQDSTSPGTEAFF. The chain recombines TRBV4-2 with TRBJ1-1; D ambiguous. CDR1 and CDR2 (germline): LGHNA, YNFKEQ. Trimming took off 0 bases at V and 5 bases at J, with 16 bases between the two ends. The CDR3 extends over 16 amino acids.

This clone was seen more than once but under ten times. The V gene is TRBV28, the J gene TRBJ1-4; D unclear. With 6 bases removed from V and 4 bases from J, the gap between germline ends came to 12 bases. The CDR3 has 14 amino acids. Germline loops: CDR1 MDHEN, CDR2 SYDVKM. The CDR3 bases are TGTGCCAGCAGCCCGGGATCTCTTAATGAAAAACTGTTTTTT. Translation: CASSPGSLNEKLFF.

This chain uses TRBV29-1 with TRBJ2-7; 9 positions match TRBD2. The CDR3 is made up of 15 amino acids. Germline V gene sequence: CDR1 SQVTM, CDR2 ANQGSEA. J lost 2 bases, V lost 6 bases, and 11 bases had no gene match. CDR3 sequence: CSVTGLAQKTYEQYF. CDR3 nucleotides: TGCAGCGTAACCGGACTAGCGCAAAAAACCTACGAGCAGTACTTC.

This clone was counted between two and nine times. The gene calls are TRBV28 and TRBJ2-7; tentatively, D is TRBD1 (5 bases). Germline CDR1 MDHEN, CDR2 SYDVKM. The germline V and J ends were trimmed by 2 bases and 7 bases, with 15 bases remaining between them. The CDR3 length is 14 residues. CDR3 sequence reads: CASSLRGRVGEQYF. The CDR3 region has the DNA TGTGCCAGCAGTTTAAGAGGCAGGGTTGGTGAGCAGTACTTC.

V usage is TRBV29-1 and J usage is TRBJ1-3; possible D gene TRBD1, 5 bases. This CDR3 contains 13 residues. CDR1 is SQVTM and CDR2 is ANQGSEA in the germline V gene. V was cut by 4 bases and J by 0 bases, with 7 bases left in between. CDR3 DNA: TGCAGCGTTGGACAGAACTCTGGAAACACCATATATTTT. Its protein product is CSVGQNSGNTIYF.

The CDR3: CASGDPRTDTQYF. The CDR3 DNA is TGTGCCAGCGGAGACCCCCGCACAGATACGCAGTATTTT. V usage is TRBV2 and J usage is TRBJ2-3; no firm D call. Germline V lookup: CDR1 SNHLY, CDR2 FYNNEI. The ends were cut back, 8 bases at V and 1 base at J, with 10 bases in the middle. This CDR3 comprises 13 residues.

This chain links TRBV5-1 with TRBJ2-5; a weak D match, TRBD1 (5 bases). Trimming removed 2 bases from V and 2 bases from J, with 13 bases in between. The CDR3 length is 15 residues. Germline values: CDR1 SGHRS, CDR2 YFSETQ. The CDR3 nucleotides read TGCGCCAGCAGCTTCCGGTCCAACAGGCAAGAGACCCAGTACTTC. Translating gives CASSFRSNRQETQYF.

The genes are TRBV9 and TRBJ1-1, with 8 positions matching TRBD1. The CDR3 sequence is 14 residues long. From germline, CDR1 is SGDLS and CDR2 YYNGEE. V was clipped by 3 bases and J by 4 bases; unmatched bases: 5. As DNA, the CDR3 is TGTGCCAGCAGCGCGGACAGGGATGGCACTGAAGCTTTCTTT. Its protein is CASSADRDGTEAFF.

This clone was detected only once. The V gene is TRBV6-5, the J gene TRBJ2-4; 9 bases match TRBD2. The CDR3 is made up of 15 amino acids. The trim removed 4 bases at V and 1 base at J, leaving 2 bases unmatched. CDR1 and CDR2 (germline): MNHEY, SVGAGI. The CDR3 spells CASSFSGSAKNIQYF. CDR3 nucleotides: TGTGCCAGCAGTTTTAGCGGGAGCGCCAAAAACATTCAGTACTTC.

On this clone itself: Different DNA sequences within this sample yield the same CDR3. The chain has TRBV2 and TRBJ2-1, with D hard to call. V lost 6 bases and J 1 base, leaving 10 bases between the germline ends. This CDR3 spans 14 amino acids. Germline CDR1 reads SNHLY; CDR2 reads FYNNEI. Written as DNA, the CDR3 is TGTGCCAGCAGAGTGGCTGTATCCTACAATGAGCAGTTCTTC. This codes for CASRVAVSYNEQFF.

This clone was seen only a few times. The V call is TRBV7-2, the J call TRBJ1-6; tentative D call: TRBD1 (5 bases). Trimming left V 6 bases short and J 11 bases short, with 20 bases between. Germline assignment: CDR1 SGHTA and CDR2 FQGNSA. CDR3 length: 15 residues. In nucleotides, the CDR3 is TGTGCCAGCAGTCATCCCCAGGGTGTTAGTACACCCCTCCACTTT. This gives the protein CASSHPQGVSTPLHF.

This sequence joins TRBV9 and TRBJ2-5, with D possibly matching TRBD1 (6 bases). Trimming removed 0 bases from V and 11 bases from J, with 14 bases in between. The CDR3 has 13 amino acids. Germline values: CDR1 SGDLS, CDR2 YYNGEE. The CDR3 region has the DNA TGTGCCAGCAGCGTAGCGACGGCAGGGGAGCAGTACTTC. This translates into CASSVATAGEQYF.

The CDR3 here is CASSVGLGRGVEDTQYF. The CDR3 nucleotides are TGTGCCAGCAGCGTAGGTTTGGGCAGGGGAGTAGAAGATACGCAGTATTTT. V is TRBV7-8 and J is TRBJ2-3; TRBD1 might be the D (6 bases). CDR1 and CDR2 (germline): SGHVS, FQNEAQ. Deletions cut 5 bases from V and 5 bases from J, with 23 bases between. CDR3 length: 17 residues.

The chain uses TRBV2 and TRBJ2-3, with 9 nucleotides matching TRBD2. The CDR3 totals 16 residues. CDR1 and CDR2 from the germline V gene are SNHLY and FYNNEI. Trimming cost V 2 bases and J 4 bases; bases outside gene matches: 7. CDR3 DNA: TGTGCCAGCAGTGAATTGGTAGCGGGAGCAGCAGATACGCAGTATTTT. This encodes CASSELVAGAADTQYF.

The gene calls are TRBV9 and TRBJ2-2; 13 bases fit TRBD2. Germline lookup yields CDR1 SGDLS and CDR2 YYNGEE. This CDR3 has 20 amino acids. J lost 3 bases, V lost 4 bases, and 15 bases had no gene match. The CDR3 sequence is CASSPSSLLAGGPHTGELFF. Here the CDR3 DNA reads TGTGCCAGCAGCCCCAGCAGCCTACTAGCGGGAGGGCCTCACACCGGGGAGCTGTTTTTT.

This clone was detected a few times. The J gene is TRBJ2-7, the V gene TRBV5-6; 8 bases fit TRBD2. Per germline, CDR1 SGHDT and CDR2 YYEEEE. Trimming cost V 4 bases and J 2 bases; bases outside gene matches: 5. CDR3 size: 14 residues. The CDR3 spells CASSAGGVPYEQYF. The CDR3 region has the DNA TGTGCCAGCAGCGCCGGGGGGGTTCCCTACGAGCAGTACTTC.

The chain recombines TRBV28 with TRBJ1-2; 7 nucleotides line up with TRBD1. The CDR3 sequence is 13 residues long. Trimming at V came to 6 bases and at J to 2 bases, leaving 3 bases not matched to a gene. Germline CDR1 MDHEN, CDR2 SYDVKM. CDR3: CASRLTGNYGYTF. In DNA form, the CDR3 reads TGTGCCAGCAGGCTGACAGGGAACTATGGCTACACCTTC.